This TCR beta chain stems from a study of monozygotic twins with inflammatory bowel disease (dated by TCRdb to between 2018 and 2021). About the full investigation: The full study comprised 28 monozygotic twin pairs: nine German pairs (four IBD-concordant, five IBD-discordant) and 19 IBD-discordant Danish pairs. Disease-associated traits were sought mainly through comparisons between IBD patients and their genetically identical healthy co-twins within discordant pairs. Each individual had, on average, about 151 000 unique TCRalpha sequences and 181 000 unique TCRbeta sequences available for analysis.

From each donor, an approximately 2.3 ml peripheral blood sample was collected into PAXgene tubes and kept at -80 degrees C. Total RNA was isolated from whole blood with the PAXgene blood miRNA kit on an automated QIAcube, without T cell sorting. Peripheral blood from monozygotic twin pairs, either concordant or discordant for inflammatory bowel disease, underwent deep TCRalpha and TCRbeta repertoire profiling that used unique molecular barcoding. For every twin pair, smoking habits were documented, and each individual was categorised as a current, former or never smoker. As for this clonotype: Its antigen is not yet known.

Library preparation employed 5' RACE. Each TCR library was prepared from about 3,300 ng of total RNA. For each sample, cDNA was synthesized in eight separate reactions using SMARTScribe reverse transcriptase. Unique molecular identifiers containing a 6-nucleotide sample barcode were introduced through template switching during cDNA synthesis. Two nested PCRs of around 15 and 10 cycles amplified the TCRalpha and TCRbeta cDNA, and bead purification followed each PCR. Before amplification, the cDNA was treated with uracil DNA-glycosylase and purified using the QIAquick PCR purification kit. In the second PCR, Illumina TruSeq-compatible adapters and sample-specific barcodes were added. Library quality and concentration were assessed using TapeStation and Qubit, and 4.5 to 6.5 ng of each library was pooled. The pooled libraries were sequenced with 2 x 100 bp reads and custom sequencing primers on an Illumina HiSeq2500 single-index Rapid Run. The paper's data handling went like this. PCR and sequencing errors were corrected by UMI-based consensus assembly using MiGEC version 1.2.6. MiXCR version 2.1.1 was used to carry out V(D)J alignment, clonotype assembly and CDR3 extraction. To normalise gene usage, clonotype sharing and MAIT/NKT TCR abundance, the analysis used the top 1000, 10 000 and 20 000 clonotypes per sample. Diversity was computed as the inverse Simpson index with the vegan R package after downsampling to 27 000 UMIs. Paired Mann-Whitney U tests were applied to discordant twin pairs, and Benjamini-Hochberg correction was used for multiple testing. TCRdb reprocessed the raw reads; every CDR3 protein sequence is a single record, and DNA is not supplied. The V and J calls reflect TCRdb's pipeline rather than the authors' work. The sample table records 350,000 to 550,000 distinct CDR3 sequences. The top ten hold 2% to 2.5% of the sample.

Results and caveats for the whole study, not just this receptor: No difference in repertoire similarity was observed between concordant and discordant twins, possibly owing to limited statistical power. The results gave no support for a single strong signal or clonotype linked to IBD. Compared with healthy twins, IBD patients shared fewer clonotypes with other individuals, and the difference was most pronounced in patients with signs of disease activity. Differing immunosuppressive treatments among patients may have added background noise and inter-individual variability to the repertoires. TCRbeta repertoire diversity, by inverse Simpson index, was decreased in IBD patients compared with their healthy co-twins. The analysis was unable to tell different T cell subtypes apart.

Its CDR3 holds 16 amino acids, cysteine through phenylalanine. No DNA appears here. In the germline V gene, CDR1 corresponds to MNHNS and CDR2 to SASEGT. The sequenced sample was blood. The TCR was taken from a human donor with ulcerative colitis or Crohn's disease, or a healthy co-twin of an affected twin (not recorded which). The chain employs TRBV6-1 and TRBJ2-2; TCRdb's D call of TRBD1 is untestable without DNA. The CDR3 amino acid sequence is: CASSPDRPIGTGELFF.